The 5 T cell receptor beta chains reported below all come from one sample, sequenced in a study of beta chain features in type 1 diabetes. The whole isolated RNA underwent reverse transcription, so sequencing captured expressed TCRB transcripts. The assay was immunoSEQ multiplex PCR, and TCRdb's table has in-frame clones only and misses some. The profile shows about 620,000 clones, around 15% of them singletons. Sequencing used naive CD4+ T cells from blood. Source of these receptors: a young man in good health.

In this sample, this clone turned up a few times. V gene TRBV29-1 combines with J gene TRBJ2-5; TRBD2 agrees at 9 bases. The CDR3 loop spans 15 amino acids. Losses at the gene ends were 1 base for V and 4 bases for J; bases not matched to a gene: 7. The V gene's germline CDR1 is SQVTM and CDR2 ANQGSEA. CDR3 nucleotide sequence: TGCAGCGTTGAAGGAGCGGGGGGTGTAAGAGAGACCCAGTACTTC. It yields the protein CSVEGAGGVRETQYF.

This clone has more than one count but fewer than ten. The rearrangement joins TRBV7-9 to TRBJ1-6; 10 nucleotides align to TRBD1. This CDR3 comprises 16 residues. Germline values: CDR1 SEHNR, CDR2 FQNEAQ (reference sequence). The J segment lost 7 bases and the V segment lost 1 base, leaving 4 bases of the junction unmatched. CDR3 loop: CASSLGPDRGNSPLHF. The CDR3 DNA sequence: TGTGCCAGCAGCTTAGGACCGGACAGGGGGAATTCACCCCTCCACTTT.

This clone turned up a few times. The chain is built from TRBV4-2 and TRBJ2-3; the match to TRBD1 covers 9 bases. CDR1 is LGHNA and CDR2 is YNFKEQ in the germline V gene. The ends lost 1 base at V and 2 bases at J; junction bases unmatched: 7. The CDR3 runs 17 residues. CDR3 nucleotides: TGTGCCAGCAGCCAAGTCTTAGGACAGGGGACCACAGATACGCAGTATTTT. As protein: CASSQVLGQGTTDTQYF.

This clone was seen only a few times. The chain has TRBV6-4 and TRBJ2-7; TRBD1 aligns across 10 bases. This CDR3 comprises 17 residues. Germline trimming cut 3 bases from V and 5 bases from J; bases unmatched to any gene: 13. Per the germline V gene, CDR1 is MRHNA and CDR2 is SNTAGT. This CDR3 reads CASSDRGLGQGQNEQYF. The DNA of the CDR3 is TGTGCCAGCAGTGATCGGGGACTGGGACAGGGGCAGAACGAGCAGTACTTC.

This sequence joins TRBV10-3 and TRBJ2-3; 8 positions agree with TRBD2. V shed 11 bases, J shed 4 bases, and the junction held 5 bases outside the gene matches. Looked up from germline, CDR1 is ENHRY and CDR2 is SYGVKD. The CDR3 length is 12 residues. The CDR3 coding sequence is TGTGCCGTTAGCGGGACCCCAGATACGCAGTATTTT. This codes for CAVSGTPDTQYF.